This is a list of T cell receptor beta chains from one sample in a study of blood T cell repertoires in COVID-19. The repertoire was sequenced with immunoSEQ multiplex PCR; TCRdb's copy has only in-frame clones and lacks some. Here the sample spans 200,000 to 300,000 clones, approximately 81% being singletons. Specimen: peripheral blood. The receptors were sampled from a man between 60 and 70 years old with acute or convalescent COVID-19. Both conserved end residues are part of each CDR3. D genes are given only for firm matches. Clone size is shown for a subset of rows, as once, few, many or a class of expanded clone.

size	D	V	J	DNA	CDR3
NA	NA	TRBV11-3	TRBJ2-5	TGTGCCAGCAGCCCCCAGGGCACTATAGGAGAGACCCAGTACTTC	CASSPQGTIGETQYF
NA	TRBD2	TRBV18	TRBJ2-1	TGTGCCAGCTCACAGGTCCTTAGCGGGAATTACAATGAGCAGTTCTTC	CASSQVLSGNYNEQFF
NA	TRBD2	TRBV5-4	TRBJ2-7	TGTGCCAGCAGCTTGACTAGCGGGGGGGCCGACGAGCAGTACTTC	CASSLTSGGADEQYF
few	TRBD2	TRBV6-5	TRBJ2-1	TGTGCCAGCAGTTACTCGACTAGCGGGAGTGGCAATGAGCAGTTCTTC	CASSYSTSGSGNEQFF
NA	NA	TRBV28	TRBJ2-3	TGTGCCAGCAGTTTATTTCGGGGAACGCAGTATTTT	CASSLFRGTQYF
NA	TRBD1	TRBV7-9	TRBJ2-7	TGTGCCAGCAGCTTAGCGCGTAGGGGGCTGGGGTTCTCCTACGAGCAGTACTTC	CASSLARRGLGFSYEQYF
NA	TRBD2	TRBV5-4	TRBJ2-5	TGTGCCAGCAGTTCACCGGGACTAGCGGGAGTGTTCGGAGAGACCCAGTACTTC	CASSSPGLAGVFGETQYF
NA	NA	TRBV28	TRBJ1-2	TGTGCCAGCAGAAGTTTTAGGACAGCCTATGGCTACACCTTC	CASRSFRTAYGYTF
NA	TRBD2	TRBV3-1/TRBV3-2	TRBJ2-2	TGTGCCAGCAGCCGCGGGGGAACGAACACCGGGGAGCTGTTTTTT	CASSRGGTNTGELFF
NA	NA	TRBV19	TRBJ1-5	TGTGCCAGTAGTGAGCTCTATAGCAATCAGCCCCAGCATTTT	CASSELYSNQPQHF
NA	TRBD1	TRBV6-5	TRBJ2-7	TGTGCCATCCGGGACAGGGGCTACGAGCAGTACTTC	CAIRDRGYEQYF
NA	NA	TRBV5-1	TRBJ1-1	TGCGCCAGCAGCTTGGGACAGAAAGGCACTGAAGCTTTCTTT	CASSLGQKGTEAFF
once	TRBD1	TRBV10-3	TRBJ2-2	TGTGCCATCAGGACAGGGGGCTGGGACACCGGGGAGCTGTTTTTT	CAIRTGGWDTGELFF
NA	TRBD1	TRBV10-2	TRBJ2-7	TGCGCCAGCAGAGGACAGGAATTCCAGCAGTACTTC	CASRGQEFQQYF